This entry features one T cell receptor beta chain sequence. MiXCR, applied by TCRdb to the reads, yields one record per CDR3 protein. The sample yields approximately 90,000 distinct CDR3 sequences, about 28% seen once. This sample stems from a study of type 1 regulatory T cells. Study in general: An in vitro protocol generated T-allo10, a Tr1-enriched, alloantigen-specific CD4 T cell product.

Trimming cost V 5 bases and J 0 bases, with 13 bases left between them. This CDR3 has 16 residues. Germline V gene sequence: CDR1 SEHNR, CDR2 FQNEAQ (reference sequence). What was sequenced was CD4+ T cells, either the whole sample or a sorted fraction (not recorded which). This TCR came from a human donor in good health. This chain connects TRBV7-9 to TRBJ2-2, with D possibly TRBD1 on 7 matching bases. The DNA of the CDR3 is TGTGCCAGCAGCCCGGCGGGGACAGCGAACACCGGGGAGCTGTTTTTT. Its protein is CASSPAGTANTGELFF. Full variable domain (outside the CDR3, taken from reference TRBV7-9 and TRBJ2-2): DTGVSQNPRHKITKRGQNVTFRCDPISEHNRLYWYRQTLGQGPEFLTYFQNEAQLEKSRLLSDRFSAERPKGSFSTLEIQRTEQGDSAMYLCASSPAGTANTGELFFGEGSRLTVL.